This TCR beta chain was recorded in a study of blood T cell repertoires in COVID-19 (dated by TCRdb to the early 2020s). The study in broad terms: Samples from collaborators originated in the United States, Italy and Spain and spanned both the acute and convalescent phases of COVID-19. The material from the prospective study consisted of cDNA or gDNA derived from T cells, B-cell-depleted T cells, or PBMCs. The dataset comprised deeply sampled blood TCRbeta repertoires from subjects exposed to, actively infected with, or recovered from COVID-19. The repertoires were made available in a free public database intended to serve as a resource for research on the immune response to SARS-CoV-2. Samples were obtained from the ongoing ImmuneRACE study (first 160 participants) and from roughly 1,300 subjects provided by 6 global collaborators. The sample metadata nearly always contained a de-identified subject ID, COVID-19 status, age in years and sex. HLA class I and class II types, where available, came from metadata supplied by the sample provider rather than from assay-based typing.

Results and caveats for the whole study, not just this receptor: The amount of clinical and demographic metadata varied by source and participant and was provided uncurated.

The collaborating institutions used their own protocols to collect whole blood in K2EDTA tubes. For TCRbeta analysis, collaborators shipped samples as frozen whole blood, isolated PBMCs, or DNA extracted from either of those sample types. CDR1 and CDR2, per the germline V gene (reference sequence), are LNHNV and YYDKDF. Cut back by 3 bases and 3 bases, the V and J ends lie 14 bases apart. Measured from the cysteine to the phenylalanine, the CDR3 is 15 residues long. Just the 45-base CDR3 DNA is kept, in frame starting at base 1. TCRbeta CDR3 regions were amplified from genomic DNA using the immunoSEQ Assay, a bias-controlled multiplex PCR. Per the original workflow: The number of nucleated cells in each sample was estimated from the amplification of reference gene primers within the assay. To quantify the absolute abundance of each unique TCRbeta CDR3 rearrangement, sequence reads were collapsed and filtered. For each sample, productive Simpson clonality was calculated by taking the square root of Simpson's diversity index across productive rearrangements. TCRdb mirrors the immuneACCESS table, restricted to in-frame sequences. Some clones are absent from its copies; in checked studies, under half trace to an unresolved V gene, and the reason for the others is unknown. The D gene and trimming were derived from the DNA, and the V and J assignments and clone size from that table. Present in this sample are approximately 53,000 clones, approximately 91% of which were seen just once. About 25% of the sample lies in the top ten.

In regard to this clone: Its antigen has not been determined. Base qualities are missing; no much larger clone stands one base away.

The TCR comes from a human donor in a cohort sampled during active COVID-19. Specimen: peripheral blood. The sequence joins TRBV15 to TRBJ2-5, with TRBD1 as a weak D call on 6 bases. The CDR3 reads CATSSWDNPKETQYF. The nucleotide sequence is given as TGTGCCACCAGCAGCTGGGACAATCCCAAAGAGACCCAGTACTTC.